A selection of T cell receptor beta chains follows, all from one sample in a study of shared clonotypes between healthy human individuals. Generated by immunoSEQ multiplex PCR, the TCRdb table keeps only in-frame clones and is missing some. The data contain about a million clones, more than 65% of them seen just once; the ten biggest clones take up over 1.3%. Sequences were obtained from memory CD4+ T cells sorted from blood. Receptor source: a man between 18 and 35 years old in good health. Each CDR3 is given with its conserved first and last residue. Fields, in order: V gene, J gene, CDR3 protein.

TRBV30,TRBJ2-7,CAWRTGISSYEQYF
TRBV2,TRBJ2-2,CASRGTDRHTGELFF
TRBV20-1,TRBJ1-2,CSVDGWEGYTF
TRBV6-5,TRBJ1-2,CASSLDVRGQGYTF
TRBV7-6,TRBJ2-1,CASSLDSYPYNEQFF
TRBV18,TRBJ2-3,CASSPLGRADTQYF
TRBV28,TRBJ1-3,CASSALPGGVGNTIYF
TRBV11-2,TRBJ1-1,CASSVLTGNTEAFF
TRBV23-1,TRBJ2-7,CASSQSRQGSYEQYF
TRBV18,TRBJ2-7,CASSPPLKGMTYEQYF
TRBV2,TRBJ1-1,CASSEPGWGTEAFF
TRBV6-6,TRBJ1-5,CASSYSSGADQPQHF
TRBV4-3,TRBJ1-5,CASSQDPGNSNQPQHF
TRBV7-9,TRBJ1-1,CASSVDGRGAFF
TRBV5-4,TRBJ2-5,CASSPDRGYQETQYF
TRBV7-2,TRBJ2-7,CASSSGGTGVTYEQYF
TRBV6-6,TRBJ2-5,CASSSISPQETQYF
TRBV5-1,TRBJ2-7,CASSLVGQGSDEQYF
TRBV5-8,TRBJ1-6,CASGRQERNSPLHF
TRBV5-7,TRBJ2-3,CASPEASTDTQYF
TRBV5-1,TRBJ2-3,CASSLPWTGGADTQYF
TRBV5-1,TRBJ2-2,CATKLAGDTGELFF
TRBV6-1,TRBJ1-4,CASSSTGVYEKLFF
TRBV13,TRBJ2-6,CASSLEGGANVLTF
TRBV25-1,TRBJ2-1,CASSVLGGGSDYNEQFF
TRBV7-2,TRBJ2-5,CASSSLGYVETQYF
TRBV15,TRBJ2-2,CATSRELGGTGELFF
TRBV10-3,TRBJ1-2,CAISDRDRGRRGYTF
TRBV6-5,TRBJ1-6,CASRYRTELSPLHF
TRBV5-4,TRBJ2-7,CASSLPGYEQYF
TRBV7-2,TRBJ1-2,CASSRRALTGGAGGYTF
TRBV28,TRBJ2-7,CASSFSRGAYEQYF
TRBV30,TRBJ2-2,CAWSTTSRTGELFF
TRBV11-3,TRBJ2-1,CASSLGRGSFNEQFF
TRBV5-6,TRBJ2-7,CASIKLAGAYEQYF
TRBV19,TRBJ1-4,CASSFLTGTNEKLFF
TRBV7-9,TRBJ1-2,CASTPTSKGDGGYTF
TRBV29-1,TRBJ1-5,CSVGEGGGNQPQHF
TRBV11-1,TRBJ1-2,CASSFGQERGYTF
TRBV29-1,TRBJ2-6,CSVGSGANVLTF
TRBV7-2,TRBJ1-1,CASSQQGGTTEAFF
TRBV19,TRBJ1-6,CASSGVRNSPLHF
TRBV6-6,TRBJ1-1,CASSYITRNTEAFF
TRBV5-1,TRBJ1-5,CASSYLAGRDQPQHF
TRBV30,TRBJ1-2,CAWGTLAGARNGYTF
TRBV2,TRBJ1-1,CASRTLGPSSEAFF